The entry below describes one TCR beta chain. The antigen remains undetermined. As the sequencing template, cDNA was produced by extracting RNA and reverse transcribing it. The table came from immunoSEQ multiplex PCR; TCRdb's copy has only in-frame clones and leaves some out. The sample yields 180,000 or so clones, approximately 50% seen once. This sample's treatment: oral pan-JAK inhibitor, 5-10 mg twice daily. This entry belongs to a study of CD8+ T cells in alopecia areata. Study overall: A regimen of oral tofacitinib, 5 to 10 mg twice daily, was given to treated patients. Study outcomes and limitations: On tofacitinib, scalp clonality and expanded CD8+ clones among top 100 fell significantly. Scalp lesions, especially in alopecia totalis/universalis, had higher clonality than normal scalp. Many expanded lesional clones persisted in scalp and blood during tofacitinib.

Trimming removed 3 bases from V and 0 bases from J; junction bases left unmatched: 13. The CDR3 is 20 amino acids. CDR1 and CDR2 from the germline V gene are LGHNA and YSLEER. Sequences were derived from CD8+ T cells sorted from blood, sampled around week 54, from a patient treated with tofacitinib. This sequence joins TRBV4-3 and TRBJ2-2, with TRBD2 matching over 10 bases. The source of this sequence is a human donor with alopecia areata. This CDR3 reads CASSHFRGLAADANTGELFF. In nucleotides, the CDR3 is TGCGCCAGCAGCCACTTCCGAGGACTAGCGGCCGACGCGAACACCGGGGAGCTGTTTTTT.